This T cell receptor (beta chain) was identified during a study of cytomegalovirus exposure and HLA in healthy donors (dated 2017 in TCRdb). Describing the broader study: An earlier analysis of a few hundred of the donors reported around 280 Gb of sequence data and around 120 million unique TCR beta sequences obtained from about 200 million T cells. An early release that covered fewer than 750 HLA-typed donors contained 300 to 350 gigabases of sequencing data and about 93 million unique TCR sequences. Among the roughly 390 genotyped donors, about 83% belonged to the genetic ancestry cluster associated with self-reported Caucasian donors. The aim of the study was to test whether cataloging public T cell receptors could identify signatures of past pathogen exposure. The study used immunosequencing to profile the T cell repertoires of 666 subjects and linked those repertoires to cytomegalovirus serostatus. Besides the first cohort of some 670 subjects, a separate validation cohort made up of 120 different subjects was used. To predict cytomegalovirus infection status, the study brought together high-throughput TCR immunosequencing, statistical association of individual TCRs with disease status, and machine learning. A later analysis re-analyzed previously published TCR beta repertoires from approximately 670 donors and added high-resolution HLA genotyping to study TCR occurrence patterns. In the later analysis, no new phenotypic data were used to find candidate immune exposures; instead, reliance was placed on TCR beta sequences and their occurrence across donors. An earlier analysis of fewer than 700 of the donors applied high-throughput TCR beta sequencing to assess whether each TCR beta V gene segment acted as functional or pseudogenic. Donor age, sex, ethnicity and CMV serostatus were compiled alongside the repertoire data. A later genetic analysis took genome-wide SNP genotypes for about three fifths of the 666 donors and used that subset as a discovery cohort. All discovery cohort repertoires had been generated on a single sequencing platform. HLA typing covered class I and class II loci at four-digit resolution. The number of typed donors differed by locus: about 620-640 for A, B, C, DRB1 and DQB1; some 540 for DQA1; approximately 610 for DPA1; and around 490 for DPB1. Roughly five DR-DQ haplotypes were handled as single units for association and clustering because linkage in the cohort was strong. Among 300 to 500 genotyped donors of the cohort, an average of approximately 240,000 unique TCR beta nucleotide sequences was sequenced per donor, of which about 19% were non-productive. Results and caveats for the whole study, not just this receptor: Linkage disequilibrium might explain the correlated functional status among segregating V segments, but an unknown experimental factor could not be excluded. A few of the identified cytomegalovirus-associated TCR beta chains were confirmed in vitro to be specific for cytomegalovirus antigens. A further reported finding was that TCR beta sequences accurately predicted the HLA-A and HLA-B alleles for most subjects in the first cohort. A later analysis found that TCR association rates varied across HLA loci, with DRB1 alleles showing the most associated TCRs and HLA-C alleles the fewest. According to a later analysis, most CMV-associated TCR beta chains appeared to be HLA-restricted, and the HLA associations seemed to be driven largely by CMV exposure. Presence/absence analyses assumed roughly uniform sequencing depth across donors, an assumption that may not hold. The study listed approximately 160 TCR beta chains as associated with cytomegalovirus. Because some donors lacked HLA typing at each locus, the association tests relied only on the typed subset. Specific HLA alleles were associated with 18,000 or so TCR beta sequences at a false discovery rate of 0.05 in a later analysis. Across donors, most TCR sequences were observed very rarely, whereas some public TCRs were present in many individuals. Only TCR beta chains were sequenced in this cohort, and the absence of alpha or paired-chain data limited detectable features. Broadly in line with IMGT annotations, most TCR beta V segments showed up in productive rearrangements about 87% or about 30% of the time in an earlier analysis of several hundred of the donors. For the cohort, immune exposure information was limited to CMV serostatus. A cluster of highly shared sequence variants was judged likely to represent a technical artifact of the sequencing pipeline. Strong co-occurrence of HLA alleles, especially DR and DQ, made assigning TCR associations to individual alleles difficult. Cytomegalovirus status was reported to be diagnosed by the classifier with high specificity and sensitivity in both the original and validation cohorts. Because counts were too low, 15 to 20 rarely observed V segments, including chromosome 9 orphons, were excluded from the earlier analysis of 587 of the donors. A later analysis reported that several top co-occurrence clusters appeared linked to parvovirus B19, influenza, CMV and Epstein-Barr virus. According to the authors, the approach could potentially be generalized to other disease states and immunological phenotypes. A later genetic analysis associated a missense DCLRE1C variant with V-gene and J-gene trimming of TCR beta chains, and an independent cohort replicated the association. In a later analysis, HLA-associated TCR beta chains showed more clonal expansion and lower generation probabilities than non-associated chains that were equally common. A later genetic analysis reported fewer N-insertions in productive TCRs among donors in an Asian-associated ancestry cluster than the roughly 700-donor mean. Some IMGT-functional V segments, including TRBV6-2 and TRBV6-3, could not be distinguished by the 87-base-pair reads and were therefore excluded.

Libraries were constructed by the immunoSEQ multiplex PCR assay. For the multiplex PCR, a mixture combining 60 forward primers for TCR Vbeta segments and 13 reverse primers for TCR Jbeta segments was used. A multiplex PCR assay on genomic DNA amplified the CDR3 region of rearranged TCR beta genes. The Illumina HiSeq System was used to sequence the amplified TCR beta libraries as 87-base-pair reads. The authors processed their data as follows. A later analysis tallied 75 million to 85 million unique TCR beta chains across the approximately 670 repertoires, and 10 million to 11 million of those chains were shared by two or more donors. Raw reads were error-corrected and collapsed into unique sequences with a nearest-neighbor algorithm that merged closely related sequences to remove PCR and sequencing errors. CDR3 sequences were aligned to IMGT reference sequences to assign V, D and J gene segments. For a sequence to be retained, a match of at least six nucleotides was required to both a V gene segment and a J gene segment. Rearrangements were classified as productive when the CDR3 lacked stop codons and remained in frame with V and J, and all other rearrangements were classified as non-productive. Following IMGT convention, CDR3 was defined as the stretch from the second conserved V-encoded cysteine to the conserved J-encoded phenylalanine. Sequences without an unambiguous match to a single V gene segment were excluded from the earlier analysis of approximately 600 of the donors. An earlier analysis of over 450 of the donors classified V segments as functional when productive rearrangements were above 56.7% and as segregating when the standard deviation between donors was above 5%. A statistical classification framework was built for diagnosing cytomegalovirus status from the catalog of TCR beta chain sequences. V and J gene assignment, in a later analysis, came from comparing TCR nucleotide sequences with IMGT/GENE-DB human TR gene sequences. Using the TCRdist pipeline, a later analysis assigned CDR3 sequences along with most-parsimonious VDJ recombination scenarios. In a later analysis, every TCR beta chain was defined by the combination of its CDR3 amino acid sequence and its V-gene family, and reads without a unique V-gene family were dropped. As a way to deal with suspected cross-contamination and a sequencing artifact, a later analysis dropped nearly 600 nucleotide sequences that were highly shared and had low generation probability. A later analysis calculated a clonal expansion index for each public chain from normalized within-repertoire ranks of inferred template counts. Generation probabilities in a later analysis came from a VDJ recombination model fitted to out-of-frame rearrangements, and those results were checked against IGoR. In a later analysis, TCR-TCR, TCR-HLA and TCR-CMV co-occurrence was scored with hypergeometric tests, and a repertoire-size bias correction was applied to TCR pairs. In a later analysis, false discovery rates were estimated by permuting HLA or CMV assignments 20 times. In a later analysis, co-occurring TCRs were grouped using DBSCAN, with TCRdist sequence similarity added in when clustering inside HLA-allele-positive subsets. For co-occurrence clustering, repertoires with fewer than 30,000 or more than 120,000 public chains were excluded, along with several repertoires with anomalous nucleotide sharing. TCRdb's version of the immuneACCESS table is confined to in-frame rearrangements and falls short of the full clone set. An unresolved V gene accounts for under half of the shortfall where checked; the remainder is of unknown origin. That table gives V, J and clone size, and the DNA gave D and trimming. Here the sample has 110,000 or so clones; roughly 15% occur a single time. More than 0.65% of the sample rests with the top ten.

The cohort comprised under 700 healthy bone marrow donors. All cohort members were sampled while nominally healthy, although unrecorded immune exposures were likely present. The donor tested CMV seronegative, placing the donor among the 350 to 400 seronegative members of the cohort. A peripheral blood sample was collected from each donor, and TCR beta sequencing was performed on peripheral blood mononuclear cells. The Qiagen DNeasy Blood Extraction Kit was used to extract genomic DNA from the blood cell samples. As for this clone: Its antigen target is currently unknown. Per-base qualities were not stored, and no clone one base away is much larger.

Cut back by 1 base and 5 bases, the V and J ends lie 11 bases apart. The CDR1 and CDR2 encoded by the germline V gene (reference sequence) are LNHNV and YYDKDF. Including cysteine and phenylalanine, the CDR3 has 14 amino acids. Only the CDR3 DNA is retained, 42 bases long and in frame from the first base. The chain is encoded by TRBV15 joined to TRBJ2-5; there is no confident call for the D gene. The sample was PBMCs. The clonotype originates from a female donor in good health and CMV-seronegative. This receptor carries the CDR3 CATSRVGPRETQYF. The sequenced DNA: TGTGCCACCAGCAGAGTAGGTCCCAGGGAGACCCAGTACTTC.